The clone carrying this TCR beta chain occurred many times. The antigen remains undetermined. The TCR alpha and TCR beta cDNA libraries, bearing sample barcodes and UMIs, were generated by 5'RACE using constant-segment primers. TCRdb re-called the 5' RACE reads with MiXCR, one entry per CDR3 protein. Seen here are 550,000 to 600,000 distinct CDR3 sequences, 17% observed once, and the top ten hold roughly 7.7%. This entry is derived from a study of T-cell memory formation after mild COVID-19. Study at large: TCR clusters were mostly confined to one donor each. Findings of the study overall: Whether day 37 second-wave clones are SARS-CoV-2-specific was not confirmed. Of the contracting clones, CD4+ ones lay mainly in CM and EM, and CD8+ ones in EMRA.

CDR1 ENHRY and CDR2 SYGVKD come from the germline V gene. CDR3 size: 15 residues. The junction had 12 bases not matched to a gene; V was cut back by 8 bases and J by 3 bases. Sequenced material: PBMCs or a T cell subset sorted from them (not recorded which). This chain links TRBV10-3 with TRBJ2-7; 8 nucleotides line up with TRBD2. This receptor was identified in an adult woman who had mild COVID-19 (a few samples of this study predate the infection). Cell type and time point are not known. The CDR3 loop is CAISGGSSKNYEQYF. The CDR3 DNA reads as TGTGCCATCTCGGGAGGGTCTTCGAAAAACTACGAGCAGTACTTC.